A single sample is the source of the 13 T cell receptor beta chains below, sequenced in a study of technical replicates of blood from a handful of donors. Clones were sequenced by immunoSEQ multiplex PCR, and TCRdb holds only the in-frame ones, with some missing. The table lists 79,000 or so clones, approximately 96% of them singletons. Sequencing was carried out using T cells isolated from PBMCs. The receptors derive from a human donor in good health.

The V call is TRBV4-1, the J call TRBJ1-3; D uncertain. The CDR3 extends over 18 amino acids. V dropped 4 bases and J dropped 0 bases, with 19 bases sitting between them. The germline CDR1 and CDR2 sequences are MGHRA and YSYEKL. CDR3 sequence: CASSPRVLLPDSGNTIYF. Written as DNA, the CDR3 is TGCGCCAGCAGCCCGCGGGTCTTGCTACCCGACTCTGGAAACACCATATATTTT.

This chain links TRBV2 with TRBJ2-1; D perhaps matches TRBD1 (5 bases). The V gene's germline CDR1 is SNHLY and CDR2 FYNNEI. Trimming took 8 bases from V and 3 from J, leaving 11 bases between them. CDR3 length equals 13 residues. The CDR3 region is CASDLGVYNEQFF. CDR3 coding DNA: TGTGCCAGCGATCTAGGGGTCTACAATGAGCAGTTCTTC.

The rearrangement joins TRBV18 to TRBJ1-1; D remains unclear. This CDR3 comprises 15 residues. Trimming shortened V by 3 bases and J by 0 bases, and 11 bases separated the two germline ends. Germline V gene data show CDR1 as KGHSH and CDR2 as LQKENI. The CDR3 region has the DNA TGTGCCAGCTCACCCCAAATGGACTTGAACACTGAAGCTTTCTTT. It codes for CASSPQMDLNTEAFF.

The table lists this clone with a count of one. The chain employs TRBV5-1 and TRBJ1-5, with unresolved D. Between the trimmed V and J ends, which lost 5 bases and 9 bases, there was a span of 39 bases. From germline, CDR1 is SGHRS and CDR2 YFSETQ. The CDR3 is made up of 21 amino acids. The DNA for the CDR3 is TGCGCCAGCAGTCATTCAATTCGAGGGCCAGGATCAGAGACGCACTCAAGGCCCCAGCATTTT. Translation: CASSHSIRGPGSETHSRPQHF.

Of note for this clone: One junction end does not reproduce the germline sequence, and a read error may be involved. This chain's CDR3 is CASSFLSGRVSSEQYF. CDR3 bases: TGTGCCAGCAGCTTCCTCTCTGGCAGGGTATCCTCCGAGCAGTACTTC. This chain links TRBV7-8 with TRBJ2-7, with D possibly being TRBD1 (5 bases). The CDR3 runs to 16 residues. CDR1 and CDR2 (germline): SGHVS, FQNEAQ.

The chain carries TRBV6-1 and TRBJ1-2, with 7 positions matching TRBD1. Per germline, CDR1 MNHNS and CDR2 SASEGT. The CDR3 has 15 residues. V was clipped by 4 bases and J by 2 bases; unmatched bases: 7. The CDR3 loop reads CASSGDRVWNYGYTF. CDR3 DNA: TGTGCCAGCAGTGGTGACAGGGTGTGGAACTATGGCTACACCTTC.

The chain is built from TRBV6-5 and TRBJ1-4, with TRBD1 matching 7 bases. CDR1 is MNHEY and CDR2 is SVGAGI in the germline V gene. V lost 5 bases, J lost 5 bases, and 8 bases stayed unmatched. There are 15 residues in the CDR3. The CDR3 region has the DNA TGTGCCAGCAGTCATTCGACAGGGCCGAATGAAAAACTGTTTTTT. Its protein is CASSHSTGPNEKLFF.

This chain connects TRBV4-1 to TRBJ2-1; 13 nucleotides line up with TRBD2. The CDR3 runs to 17 residues. Trimming took 3 bases from V and 8 from J; bases not matched to a gene: 10. Germline V CDR1 and CDR2: MGHRA, YSYEKL. CDR3 residues: CASSQGTSGRAYDEQFF. CDR3 bases: TGCGCCAGCAGCCAGGGTACTAGCGGGAGGGCCTATGATGAGCAGTTCTTC.

The chain combines TRBV30 with TRBJ2-7, with TRBD1 matching over 7 bases. V lost 7 bases to trimming and J lost 0 bases; unmatched junction nucleotides: 6. CDR1 is GTSNPN and CDR2 is SVGIG in the germline V gene (reference sequence). This CDR3 region has 13 residues. CDR3 protein: CAFKGAHSYEQYF. The CDR3 DNA reads as TGTGCCTTCAAGGGGGCCCACTCCTACGAGCAGTACTTC.

The chain combines TRBV19 with TRBJ2-1; TRBD2 agrees at 7 bases. Germline lookup yields CDR1 LNHDA and CDR2 SQIVND (reference sequence). Losses at the gene ends were 6 bases for V and 9 bases for J; bases not matched to a gene: 14. The CDR3 spans 15 residues. For the CDR3, the DNA is TGTGCCAGTAGCACGACCGGCGGGAGCTGGGGTGAGCAGTTCTTC. Protein sequence: CASSTTGGSWGEQFF.

The chain links TRBV4-3 to TRBJ2-7; D possibly corresponds to TRBD2 (5 bases). Trimming stripped 0 bases from V and 5 bases from J, with 14 bases between. CDR1 LGHNA and CDR2 YSLEER come from the germline V gene. CDR3 size: 15 residues. The CDR3 spells CASSQDLNYGNEQYF. As DNA, the CDR3 is TGCGCCAGCAGCCAAGATCTGAATTACGGGAACGAGCAGTACTTC.

This clone has only one observation. The V and J genes are TRBV4-1 and TRBJ2-1; weak D call: TRBD2 (5 bases). CDR3 size: 13 residues. Germline CDR1 and CDR2: MGHRA and YSYEKL. The V and J ends lost 1 base and 8 bases respectively, with 9 bases between them. This chain's CDR3 is CASSQVEGDEQFF. In DNA form, the CDR3 reads TGCGCCAGCAGCCAAGTTGAGGGAGATGAGCAGTTCTTC.

This chain joins TRBV29-1 and TRBJ2-1, with 9 bases matching TRBD2. The germline gives CDR1 SQVTM, CDR2 ANQGSEA. The CDR3 covers 16 residues. Trimming at V came to 0 bases and at J to 6 bases, leaving 9 bases not matched to a gene. The CDR3, as DNA: TGCAGCGTTGAAGATCTTCGCGGGAGGGCGGGCAATGAGCAGTTCTTC. It translates to CSVEDLRGRAGNEQFF.